These 29 T cell receptor beta chains share one sample of origin, sequenced in a study of blood T cell repertoires in COVID-19. Assay: immunoSEQ multiplex PCR; the TCRdb copy retains only in-frame clones and omits some. The table shows fewer than 300,000 clones, with about three quarters occurring only once. Source material: peripheral blood. These receptors came from an elderly woman with acute or convalescent COVID-19.

The V call is TRBV14, the J call TRBJ2-3; 9 bases are a match to TRBD1. The CDR3 has 17 residues. Germline V lookup: CDR1 SGHDN, CDR2 FVKESK. Trimming at V came to 2 bases and at J to 2 bases, leaving 8 bases not matched to a gene. CDR3 residues: CASSQYTGTGTTDTQYF. The CDR3 nucleotides are TGTGCCAGCAGCCAATATACCGGGACAGGGACCACAGATACGCAGTATTTT. Filled out from reference TRBV14 and TRBJ2-3, the complete variable domain reads EAGVTQFPSHSVIEKGQTVTLRCDPISGHDNLYWYRRVMGKEIKFLLHFVKESKQDESGMPNNRFLAERTGGTYSTLKVQPAELEDSGVYFCASSQYTGTGTTDTQYFGPGTRLTVL.

This chain connects TRBV18 to TRBJ2-1; 10 nucleotides line up with TRBD2. The V gene end was trimmed by 1 base and the J gene end by 8 bases; junction bases not matched to a gene: 8. CDR3 length equals 16 residues. Germline loops: CDR1 KGHSH, CDR2 LQKENI. The CDR3: CASSPQQAGGLYEQFF. DNA for the CDR3: TGTGCCAGCTCACCACAGCAAGCGGGGGGGCTCTATGAGCAGTTCTTC.

CDR3 region: CASSSQTGASSGNTIYF. CDR3 DNA: TGTGCCAGCAGTTCCCAGACAGGGGCGAGCTCTGGAAACACCATATATTTT. This chain uses TRBV6-2 or TRBV6-3 with TRBJ1-3; 8 bases line up with TRBD1. J lost 0 bases, V lost 4 bases, and 8 bases had no gene match. CDR3 length equals 17 residues. CDR1 is MNHEY and CDR2 is SVGEGT in the germline V gene.

CDR3 protein: CASSQGLQGSEAFF. CDR3 sequence (DNA): TGTGCCAGCAGCCAAGGACTACAGGGTTCTGAAGCTTTCTTT. V is TRBV3-1 (or the pseudogene TRBV3-2) and J is TRBJ1-1; D may be TRBD1 (6 bases). V gave up 1 base and J gave up 6 bases, with 12 bases separating them. Germline V lookup: CDR1 LGHDT, CDR2 YNNKEL (reference sequence). The CDR3 totals 14 residues.

This chain connects TRBV4-1 to TRBJ2-7; 10 bases line up with TRBD1. Germline V gene data show CDR1 as MGHRA and CDR2 as YSYEKL. With V trimmed by 3 bases and J by 4 bases, 3 bases remained unmatched. This CDR3 has 14 residues. CDR3 residues: CASSHPDRGYEQYF. The CDR3 bases are TGCGCCAGCAGCCACCCGGACAGGGGGTACGAGCAGTACTTC.

The chain carries TRBV2 and TRBJ2-2; TRBD2 matches at 12 bases. With V trimmed by 7 bases and J by 5 bases, 20 bases remained unmatched. Germline CDR1 reads SNHLY; CDR2 reads FYNNEI. The CDR3 is made up of 20 amino acids. CDR3 sequence: CASKRFYLTSGRVGTGELFF. Written as DNA, the CDR3 is TGTGCCAGCAAACGCTTTTATTTGACTAGCGGGAGAGTGGGGACCGGGGAGCTGTTTTTT.

The rearrangement uses TRBV2 and TRBJ2-2; TRBD1 matches at 11 bases. Germline CDR1 SNHLY, CDR2 FYNNEI. V gave up 6 bases and J gave up 5 bases; unmatched junction bases: 5. The CDR3 has 15 residues. Here the CDR3 DNA reads TGTGCCAGCAGGGGCGGGACAGGGGGAACCGGGGAGCTGTTTTTT. Translating gives CASRGGTGGTGELFF.

This chain uses TRBV5-1 with TRBJ2-2, with TRBD2 as a possible D gene (6 bases). Germline V gene lookup returns CDR1 SGHRS and CDR2 YFSETQ. Trimming left V 0 bases short and J 13 bases short, with 22 bases between. The CDR3 loop spans 16 amino acids. CDR3 sequence (DNA): TGCGCCAGCAGCTTGGGTTGGTCTAGCGCTAAAAAGTGGCTGTTTTTT. Translation: CASSLGWSSAKKWLFF.

This chain uses TRBV4-2 with TRBJ2-1, with 9 bases that match TRBD2. Per the germline V gene, CDR1 is LGHNA and CDR2 is YNFKEQ. J gave up 9 bases and V 0 bases, and 9 bases lay outside the gene matches. The CDR3 sequence is 16 residues long. This CDR3 reads CASSQDSSQLAGEQFF. The CDR3 coding sequence is TGTGCCAGCAGCCAAGATTCTTCGCAACTAGCGGGTGAGCAGTTCTTC.

The chain employs TRBV27 and TRBJ2-1; 8 bases line up with TRBD1. The CDR3 is 15 amino acids. Germline values: CDR1 MNHEY, CDR2 SMNVEV (reference sequence). V lost 2 bases and J lost 5; bases outside the gene matches: 5. The CDR3 DNA reads TGTGCCAGCAGTTTAGGACAGGGACGGAACAATGAGCAGTTCTTC. Translated: CASSLGQGRNNEQFF.

In its sample, this clone was seen a few times. This chain connects TRBV6-4 to TRBJ1-2; TRBD1 might be the D (5 bases). The CDR3 is 12 amino acids. The ends were cut back, 3 bases at V and 7 bases at J, with 9 bases in the middle. In germline, CDR1 is MRHNA, CDR2 SNTAGT. The CDR3 loop reads CASSEQVSGYTF. CDR3 bases: TGTGCCAGCAGTGAACAGGTAAGTGGCTACACCTTC.

Note on this clone: At one of its ends the junction is not consistent with the germline gene, which may arise from a read error. This chain links TRBV5-4 with TRBJ2-7; D remains unclear. The V gene's germline CDR1 is SGHNT and CDR2 YYREEE (reference sequence). There are 13 residues in the CDR3. Written as DNA, the CDR3 is TGTGCCAGCAGCTTGCTGAGTTCCTCCGAGCAGTACTTC. It yields the protein CASSLLSSSEQYF.

The chain recombines TRBV6-6 with TRBJ1-6; the match to TRBD1 covers 10 bases. The CDR3 sequence is 16 residues long. V lost 4 bases and J lost 5; bases outside the gene matches: 5. Germline CDR1 is MNHNY and CDR2 is SVGAGI (reference sequence). CDR3: CASSSTGGADNSPLHF. Here the CDR3 DNA reads TGTGCCAGCAGTTCGACAGGGGGCGCAGATAATTCACCCCTCCACTTT.

The chain carries TRBV12-3 or TRBV12-4 and TRBJ2-5; D is undetermined. CDR3 length: 11 residues. Trimming took 6 bases from V and 7 from J, leaving 9 bases between them. The CDR3 spells CASSLTGTQYF. For the CDR3, the DNA is TGTGCCAGCAGCCTAACCGGGACCCAGTACTTC.

This chain links TRBV5-6 with TRBJ2-7, with 8 bases identical to TRBD1. V was clipped by 4 bases and J by 6 bases; unmatched bases: 6. This CDR3 has 13 residues. Germline CDR1 SGHDT, CDR2 YYEEEE. The CDR3 nucleotides are TGTGCCAGCAGCACGACAGGGGTGGGCGAGCAGTACTTC. This translates into CASSTTGVGEQYF.

This chain joins TRBV3-1 (or the pseudogene TRBV3-2) and TRBJ2-3; 8 bases map to TRBD2. Germline V gene sequence: CDR1 LGHDT, CDR2 YNNKEL (reference sequence). V trimming: 4 bases; J trimming: 2 bases; junction bases outside the gene matches: 5. This CDR3 has 15 amino acids. The CDR3 DNA reads as TGTGCCAGCAGCCGCCGGGGGGGCTTCACAGATACGCAGTATTTT. Residues: CASSRRGGFTDTQYF.

The chain uses TRBV3-1 (or the pseudogene TRBV3-2) and TRBJ2-5, with TRBD2 matching 13 bases. V lost 4 bases, J lost 4 bases, and 6 bases stayed unmatched. There are 16 residues in the CDR3. Germline CDR1 is LGHDT and CDR2 is YNNKEL (reference sequence). This CDR3 is CASSRGLAGVVETQYF. CDR3 sequence (DNA): TGTGCCAGCAGCCGTGGACTAGCGGGAGTTGTAGAGACCCAGTACTTC.

V usage is TRBV7-9 and J usage is TRBJ1-5, with no clear D. Germline CDR1 is SEHNR and CDR2 is FQNEAQ (reference sequence). V lost 5 bases to trimming and J lost 0 bases, with 8 bases between them. CDR3 length: 14 amino acids. This chain's CDR3 is CASSRAPSNQPQHF. CDR3 DNA: TGTGCCAGCAGCCGAGCCCCTAGCAATCAGCCCCAGCATTTT.

The CDR3 sequence is CASRVGIAQNEQFF. CDR3 sequence (DNA): TGCGCCAGCAGGGTCGGGATAGCGCAGAATGAGCAGTTCTTC. The V and J genes are TRBV5-1 and TRBJ2-1; possibly TRBD2 for D (5 bases). Trimming left V 5 bases short and J 7 bases short, with 16 bases between. The CDR3 is made up of 14 amino acids. Germline lookup yields CDR1 SGHRS and CDR2 YFSETQ.

This clone was seen once. The chain links TRBV3-1 (or the pseudogene TRBV3-2) to TRBJ2-2, with D possibly being TRBD2 (5 bases). The germline V gene encodes CDR1 LGHDT and CDR2 YNNKEL (reference sequence). Trimming left V 1 base short and J 1 base short, with 13 bases between. The CDR3 is 17 residues long. Here the CDR3 DNA reads TGTGCCAGCAGCCAAGGTTTAGCGACCGAGAACACCGGGGAGCTGTTTTTT. This translates into CASSQGLATENTGELFF.

This clone came up once. The chain carries TRBV15 and TRBJ2-1, with 7 nucleotides matching TRBD2. The CDR3 sequence is 14 residues long. Germline CDR1 LNHNV, CDR2 YYDKDF (reference sequence). Trimming cost V 5 bases and J 6 bases; bases outside gene matches: 7. Written as DNA, the CDR3 is TGTGCCACCAGCGGGGGGGGTTTGGCCAATGAGCAGTTCTTC. Its protein is CATSGGGLANEQFF.

CDR3 residues: CASSGGRGGYNEQFF. CDR3 sequence (DNA): TGTGCCAGCAGCGGCGGACGCGGGGGTTACAATGAGCAGTTCTTC. The chain joins TRBV11-3 to TRBJ2-1; 7 bases are a match to TRBD2. V lost 5 bases to trimming and J lost 4 bases; unmatched junction nucleotides: 8. This CDR3 contains 15 residues. Germline CDR1 and CDR2: SGHNT and YENEEA.

The chain joins TRBV5-4 to TRBJ2-7; 8 bases line up with TRBD2. V was pared by 5 bases and J by 6 bases, with 7 bases of the junction left unmatched. The germline CDR1 and CDR2 sequences are SGHNT and YYREEE (reference sequence). The CDR3 length is 13 residues. The CDR3 sequence is CASRGGGSSEQYF. The DNA of the CDR3 is TGTGCCAGCAGAGGCGGGGGGTCGAGCGAGCAGTACTTC. Full variable domain (remainder filled in from reference TRBV5-4 and TRBJ2-7): ETGVTQSPTHLIKTRGQQVTLRCSSQSGHNTVSWYQQALGQGPQFIFQYYREEENGRGNFPPRFSGLQFPNYSSELNVNALELDDSALYLCASRGGGSSEQYFGPGTRLTVT.

The J gene is TRBJ2-2, the V gene TRBV7-8; TRBD1 might be the D (5 bases). Trimming stripped 1 base from V and 1 base from J, with 7 bases between. The germline V gene has CDR1 SGHVS and CDR2 FQNEAQ. The CDR3 sequence is 15 residues long. This CDR3 is CASSLDDRNTGELFF. In DNA, the CDR3 is TGTGCCAGCAGCTTAGACGACAGGAACACCGGGGAGCTGTTTTTT. Filled out from reference TRBV7-8 and TRBJ2-2, the complete variable domain reads GAGVSQSPRYKVAKRGQDVALRCDPISGHVSLFWYQQALGQGPEFLTYFQNEAQLDKSGLPSDRFFAERPEGSVSTLKIQRTQQEDSAVYLCASSLDDRNTGELFFGEGSRLTVL.

This chain uses TRBV5-1 with TRBJ2-5; the D gene is possibly TRBD2 (6 bases). Germline V lookup: CDR1 SGHRS, CDR2 YFSETQ. This CDR3 is built from 14 residues. V dropped 5 bases and J dropped 5 bases, with 16 bases sitting between them. The CDR3 DNA is TGCGCCAGCAGAGGCACGGGAGACGGCGAGACCCAGTACTTC. It yields the protein CASRGTGDGETQYF.

The rearrangement links TRBV6-5 to TRBJ1-5; D unclear. The germline V gene encodes CDR1 MNHEY and CDR2 SVGAGI. This CDR3 is built from 15 residues. V lost 5 bases and J lost 2, with 13 bases in between. The CDR3 coding sequence is TGTGCCAGCAGTCGACCCTCCGGGGGCAATCAGCCCCAGCATTTT. Protein product: CASSRPSGGNQPQHF.

This clone was detected only once. Other nucleotide sequences in the sample specify the same CDR3. V is TRBV5-1 and J is TRBJ2-7; 8 bases map to TRBD1. Germline V gives CDR1 SGHRS, CDR2 YFSETQ. Unmatched junction bases numbered 1, after V lost 0 bases and J lost 2 bases. CDR3 length: 14 residues. In DNA, the CDR3 is TGCGCCAGCAGCTTGGAACAGGGGGCCTACGAGCAGTACTTC. Its protein product is CASSLEQGAYEQYF.

The genes are TRBV5-6 and TRBJ1-1; perhaps TRBD1 as D (5 bases). CDR1 is SGHDT and CDR2 is YYEEEE in the germline V gene. With 0 bases removed from V and 4 bases from J, the gap between germline ends came to 13 bases. CDR3 size: 15 residues. The CDR3 spells CASSLGGGVPTEAFF. The CDR3 coding sequence is TGTGCCAGCAGCTTGGGTGGGGGGGTCCCCACTGAAGCTTTCTTT.

This clone was detected only a few times. This chain uses TRBV5-1 with TRBJ1-1, with D maybe TRBD1 (6 bases). The CDR3 has 15 amino acids. From germline, CDR1 is SGHRS and CDR2 YFSETQ. The V end lost 3 bases, the J end lost 4 bases, and 16 bases lay between the germline ends. This chain's CDR3 is CASSSRGAGGTEAFF. The CDR3 coding sequence is TGCGCCAGCAGCTCCAGGGGAGCTGGGGGCACTGAAGCTTTCTTT.